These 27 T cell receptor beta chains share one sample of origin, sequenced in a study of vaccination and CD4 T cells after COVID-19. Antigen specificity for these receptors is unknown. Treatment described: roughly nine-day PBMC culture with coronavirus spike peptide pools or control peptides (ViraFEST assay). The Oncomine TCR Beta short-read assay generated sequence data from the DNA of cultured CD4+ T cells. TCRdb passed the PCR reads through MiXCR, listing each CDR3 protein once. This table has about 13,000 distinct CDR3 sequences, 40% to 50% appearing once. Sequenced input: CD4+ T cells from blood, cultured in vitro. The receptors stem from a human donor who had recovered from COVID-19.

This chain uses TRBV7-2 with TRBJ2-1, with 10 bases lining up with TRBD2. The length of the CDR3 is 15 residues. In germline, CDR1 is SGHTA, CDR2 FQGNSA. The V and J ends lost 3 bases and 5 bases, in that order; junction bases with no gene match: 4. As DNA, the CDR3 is TGTGCCAGCAGCTTGGACGGACTAGCGGACAATGAGCAGTTCTTC. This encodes CASSLDGLADNEQFF. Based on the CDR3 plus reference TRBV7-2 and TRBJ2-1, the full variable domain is GAGVSQSPSNKVTEKGKDVELRCDPISGHTALYWYRQSLGQGLEFLIYFQGNSAPDKSGLPSDRFSAERTGGSVSTLTIQRTQQEDSAVYLCASSLDGLADNEQFFGPGTRLTVL.

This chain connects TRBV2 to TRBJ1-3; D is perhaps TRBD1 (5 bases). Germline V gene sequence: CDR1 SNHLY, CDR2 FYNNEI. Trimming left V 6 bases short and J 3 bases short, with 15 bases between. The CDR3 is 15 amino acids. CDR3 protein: CASSNGGGDGNTIYF. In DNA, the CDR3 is TGTGCCAGCAGCAACGGGGGGGGTGATGGAAACACCATATATTTT.

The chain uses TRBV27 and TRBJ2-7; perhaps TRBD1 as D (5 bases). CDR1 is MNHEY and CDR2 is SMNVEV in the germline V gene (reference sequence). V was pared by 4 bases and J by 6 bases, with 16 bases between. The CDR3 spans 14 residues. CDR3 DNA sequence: TGTGCCAGCAGTTCTGATACAGGTTTGGCCGAGCAGTACTTC. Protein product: CASSSDTGLAEQYF.

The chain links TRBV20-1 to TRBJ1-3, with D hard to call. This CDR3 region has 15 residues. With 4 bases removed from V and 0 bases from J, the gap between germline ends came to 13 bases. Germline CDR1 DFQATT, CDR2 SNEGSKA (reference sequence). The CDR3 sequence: CSATRRLYSGNTIYF. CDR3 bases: TGCAGTGCTACCAGGAGGCTTTACTCTGGAAACACCATATATTTT.

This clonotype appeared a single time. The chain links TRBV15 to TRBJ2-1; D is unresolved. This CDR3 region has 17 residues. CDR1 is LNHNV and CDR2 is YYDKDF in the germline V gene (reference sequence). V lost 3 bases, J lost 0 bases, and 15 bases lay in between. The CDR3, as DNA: TGTGCCACCAGCAGCCCTCCCTTAGGCAGCTCCTACAATGAGCAGTTCTTC. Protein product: CATSSPPLGSSYNEQFF.

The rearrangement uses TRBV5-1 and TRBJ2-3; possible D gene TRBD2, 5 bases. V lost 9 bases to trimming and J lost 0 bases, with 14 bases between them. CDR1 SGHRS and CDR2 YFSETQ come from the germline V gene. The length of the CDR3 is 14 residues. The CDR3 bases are TGCGCCACCCGGGGAAGCGTTAGCACAGATACGCAGTATTTT. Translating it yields CATRGSVSTDTQYF. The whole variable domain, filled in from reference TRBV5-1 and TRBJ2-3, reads KAGVTQTPRYLIKTRGQQVTLSCSPISGHRSVSWYQQTPGQGLQFLFEYFSETQRNKGNFPGRFSGRQFSNSRSEMNVSTLELGDSALYLCATRGSVSTDTQYFGPGTRLTVL.

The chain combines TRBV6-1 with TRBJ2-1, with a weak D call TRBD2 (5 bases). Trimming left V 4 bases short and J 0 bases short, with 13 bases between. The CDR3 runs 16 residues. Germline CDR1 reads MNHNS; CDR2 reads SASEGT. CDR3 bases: TGTGCCAGCAGTGTGGCCGGGATAACCTCCTACAATGAGCAGTTCTTC. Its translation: CASSVAGITSYNEQFF.

For the CDR3, the DNA is TGTGCCAGCAGCTTAGTTGGGGGCCGCATGAACACTGAAGCTTTCTTT. It encodes CASSLVGGRMNTEAFF. The V gene is TRBV7-2, the J gene TRBJ1-1; tentative D call: TRBD1 (6 bases). Trimming cost V 1 base and J 0 bases, with 12 bases left between them. This CDR3 comprises 16 residues. Per germline, CDR1 SGHTA and CDR2 FQGNSA.

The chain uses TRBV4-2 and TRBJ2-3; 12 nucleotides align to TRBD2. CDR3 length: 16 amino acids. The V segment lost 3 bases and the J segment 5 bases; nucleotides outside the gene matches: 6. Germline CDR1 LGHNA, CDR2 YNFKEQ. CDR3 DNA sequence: TGTGCCAGCAGCCACGGGACTAGCGGGCAGTTAGATACGCAGTATTTT. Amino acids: CASSHGTSGQLDTQYF.

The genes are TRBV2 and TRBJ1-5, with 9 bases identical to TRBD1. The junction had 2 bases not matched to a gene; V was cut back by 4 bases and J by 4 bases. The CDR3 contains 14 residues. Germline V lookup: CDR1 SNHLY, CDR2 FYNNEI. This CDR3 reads CASSAGQGNQPQHF. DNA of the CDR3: TGTGCCAGCAGTGCCGGACAGGGGAATCAGCCCCAGCATTTT.

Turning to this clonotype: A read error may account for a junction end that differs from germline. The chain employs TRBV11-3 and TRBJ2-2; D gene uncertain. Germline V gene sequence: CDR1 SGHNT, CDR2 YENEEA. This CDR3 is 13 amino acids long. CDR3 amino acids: CTSRQTRTGELFF. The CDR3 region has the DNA TGTACCAGCCGTCAGACCCGGACCGGGGAGCTGTTTTTT. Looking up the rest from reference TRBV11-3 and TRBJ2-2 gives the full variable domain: EAGVVQSPRYKIIEKKQPVAFWCNPISGHNTLYWYLQNLGQGPELLIRYENEEAVDDSQLPKDRFSAERLKGVDSTLKIQPAELGDSAVYLCTSRQTRTGELFFGEGSRLTVL.

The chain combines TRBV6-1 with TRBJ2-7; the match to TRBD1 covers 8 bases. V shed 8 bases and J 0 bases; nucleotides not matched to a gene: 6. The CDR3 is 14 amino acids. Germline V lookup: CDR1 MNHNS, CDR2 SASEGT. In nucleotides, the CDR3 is TGTGCCAGCCGACGGACAGGGACCTCCTACGAGCAGTACTTC. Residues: CASRRTGTSYEQYF.

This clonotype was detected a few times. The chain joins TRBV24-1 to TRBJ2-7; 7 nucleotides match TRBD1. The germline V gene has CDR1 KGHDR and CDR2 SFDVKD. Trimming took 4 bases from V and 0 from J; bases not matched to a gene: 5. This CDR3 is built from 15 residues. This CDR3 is CATSDQDRNSYEQYF. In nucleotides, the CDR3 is TGTGCCACCAGTGACCAGGACAGGAACTCCTACGAGCAGTACTTC.

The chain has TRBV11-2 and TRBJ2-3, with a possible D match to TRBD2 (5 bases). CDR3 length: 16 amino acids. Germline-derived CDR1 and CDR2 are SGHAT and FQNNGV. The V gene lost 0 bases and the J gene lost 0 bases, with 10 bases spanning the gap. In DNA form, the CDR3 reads TGTGCCAGCAGCTTAGACTCTAGCTGGAGCACAGATACGCAGTATTTT. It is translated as CASSLDSSWSTDTQYF.

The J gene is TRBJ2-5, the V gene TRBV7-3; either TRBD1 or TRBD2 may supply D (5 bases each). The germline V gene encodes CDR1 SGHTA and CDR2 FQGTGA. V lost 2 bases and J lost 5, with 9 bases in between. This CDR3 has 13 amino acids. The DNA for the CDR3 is TGTGCCAGCAGCTTAGGGACCACGGAGACCCAGTACTTC. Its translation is CASSLGTTETQYF.

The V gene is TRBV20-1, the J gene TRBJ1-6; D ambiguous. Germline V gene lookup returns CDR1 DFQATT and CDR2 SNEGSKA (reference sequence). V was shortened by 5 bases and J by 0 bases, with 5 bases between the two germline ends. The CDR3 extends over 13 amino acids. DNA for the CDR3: TGCAGTGCTCCGGGCTCCTATAATTCACCCCTCCACTTT. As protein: CSAPGSYNSPLHF.

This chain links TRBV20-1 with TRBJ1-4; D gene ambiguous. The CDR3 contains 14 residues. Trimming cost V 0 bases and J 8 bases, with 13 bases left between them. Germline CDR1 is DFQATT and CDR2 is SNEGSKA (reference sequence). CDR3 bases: TGCAGTGCTAGAGATTTAGGGTTTGGGGAAAAACTGTTTTTT. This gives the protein CSARDLGFGEKLFF.

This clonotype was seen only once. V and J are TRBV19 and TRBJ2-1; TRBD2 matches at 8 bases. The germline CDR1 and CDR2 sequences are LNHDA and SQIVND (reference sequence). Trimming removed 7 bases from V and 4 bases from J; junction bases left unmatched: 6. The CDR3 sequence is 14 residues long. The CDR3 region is CASKSGSLYNEQFF. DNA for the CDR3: TGTGCCAGTAAGAGCGGGAGCTTGTACAATGAGCAGTTCTTC.

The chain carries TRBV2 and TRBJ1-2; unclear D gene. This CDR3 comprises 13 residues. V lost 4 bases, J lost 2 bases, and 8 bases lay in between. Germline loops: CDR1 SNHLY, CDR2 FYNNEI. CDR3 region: CASSVGNNYGYTF. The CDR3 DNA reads TGTGCCAGCAGTGTAGGCAACAACTATGGCTACACCTTC. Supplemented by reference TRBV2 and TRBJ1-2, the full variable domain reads EPEVTQTPSHQVTQMGQEVILRCVPISNHLYFYWYRQILGQKVEFLVSFYNNEISEKSEIFDDQFSVERPDGSNFTLKIRSTKLEDSAMYFCASSVGNNYGYTFGSGTRLTVV.

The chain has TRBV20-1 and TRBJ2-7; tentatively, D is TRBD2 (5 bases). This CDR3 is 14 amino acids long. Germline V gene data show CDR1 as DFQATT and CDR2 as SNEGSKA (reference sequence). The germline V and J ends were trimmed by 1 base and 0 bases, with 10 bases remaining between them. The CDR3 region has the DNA TGCAGTGCTAGAGCCGGAGGTTCCTCCTACGAGCAGTACTTC. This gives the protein CSARAGGSSYEQYF.

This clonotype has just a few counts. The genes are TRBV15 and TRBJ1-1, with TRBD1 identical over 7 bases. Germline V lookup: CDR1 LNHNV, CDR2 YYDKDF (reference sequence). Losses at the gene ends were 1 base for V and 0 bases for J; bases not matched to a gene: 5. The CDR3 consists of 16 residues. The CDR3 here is CATSRGTGLMNTEAFF. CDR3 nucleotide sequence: TGTGCCACCAGCAGAGGGACAGGCCTCATGAACACTGAAGCTTTCTTT.

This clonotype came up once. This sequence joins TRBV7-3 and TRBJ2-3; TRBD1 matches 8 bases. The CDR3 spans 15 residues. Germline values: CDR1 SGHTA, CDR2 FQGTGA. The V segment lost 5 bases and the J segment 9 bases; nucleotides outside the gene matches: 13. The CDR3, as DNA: TGTGCCAGCAGCCGGAGCCCTAAAACAGGGGGGACGCAGTATTTT. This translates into CASSRSPKTGGTQYF.

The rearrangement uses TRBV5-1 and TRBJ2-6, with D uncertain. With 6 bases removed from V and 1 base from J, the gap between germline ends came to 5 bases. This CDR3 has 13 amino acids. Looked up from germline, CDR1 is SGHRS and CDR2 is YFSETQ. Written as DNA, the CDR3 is TGCGCCAGCATGGAGTCTGGGGCCAACGTCCTGACTTTC. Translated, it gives CASMESGANVLTF. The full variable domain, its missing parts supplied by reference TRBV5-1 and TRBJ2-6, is KAGVTQTPRYLIKTRGQQVTLSCSPISGHRSVSWYQQTPGQGLQFLFEYFSETQRNKGNFPGRFSGRQFSNSRSEMNVSTLELGDSALYLCASMESGANVLTFGAGSRLTVL.

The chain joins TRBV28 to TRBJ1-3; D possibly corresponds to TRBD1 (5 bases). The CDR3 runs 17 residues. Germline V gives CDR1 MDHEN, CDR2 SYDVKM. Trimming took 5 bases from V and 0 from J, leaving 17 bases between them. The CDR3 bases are TGTGCCAGCAGTGCAGGGACGGCGGGGATCTCTGGAAACACCATATATTTT. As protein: CASSAGTAGISGNTIYF.

Here the CDR3 DNA reads TGTGCCAGCAGTGAAAGGACAGGGAACACTGAAGCTTTCTTT. This encodes CASSERTGNTEAFF. The chain employs TRBV6-2 or TRBV6-3 and TRBJ1-1, with 7 bases fitting TRBD1. V trimming: 5 bases; J trimming: 1 base; junction bases outside the gene matches: 4. CDR1 is MNHEY, CDR2 SVGEGT, per germline. The CDR3 loop spans 14 amino acids.

CDR3 bases: TGTGCCAGCACGATGACTAGAAAGGAGCAGTTCTTC. Amino acids: CASTMTRKEQFF. This chain connects TRBV12-3 or TRBV12-4 to TRBJ2-1; the D gene is possibly TRBD2 (6 bases). The CDR3 extends over 12 amino acids. V lost 7 bases and J lost 10, with 14 bases in between.

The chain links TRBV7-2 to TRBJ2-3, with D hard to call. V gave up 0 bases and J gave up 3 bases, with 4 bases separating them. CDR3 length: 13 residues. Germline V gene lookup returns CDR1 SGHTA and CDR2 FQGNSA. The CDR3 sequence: CASSLALTDTQYF. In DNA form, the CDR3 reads TGTGCCAGCAGCTTAGCGCTAACAGATACGCAGTATTTT.